A single sample gave rise to the 12 T cell receptor beta chains below, sequenced in a study of T-cell memory formation after mild COVID-19 listed by TCRdb under 2021. The library was built by means of 5' RACE. Sequencing was performed on an Illumina NovaSeq 6000. TCRdb reanalyzed the raw reads on its own, using fastp at Q25 for trimming and MiXCR for clone calling, and kept in-frame beta chains. Each entry is one CDR3 protein sequence, shown with its most common DNA and genes. Recorded for this sample are just over 150,000 distinct CDR3 sequences; roughly 28% of them occurred a single time. The ten most abundant clones make up more than 10% of the sample. Sequencing was carried out using PBMCs or a T cell subset sorted from them (not recorded which). The receptors originated from an adult woman who had mild COVID-19 (a few samples of this study predate the infection). The sample titles of this study are shuffled in the database, so cell type and time point are left out; the donor was told from shared clones.

This chain links TRBV12-3 or TRBV12-4 with TRBJ2-6; D uncertain. The CDR3 is 13 amino acids. Trimming removed 9 bases at V and 1 base at J, with 7 bases between. The CDR3, as DNA: TGTGCCAGTGAGCAATCTGGGGCCAACGTCCTGACTTTC. The encoded protein is CASEQSGANVLTF.

Only one count was recorded for this clonotype. The rearrangement uses TRBV19 and TRBJ2-7, with 8 bases aligning to TRBD1. CDR1 and CDR2 from the germline V gene are LNHDA and SQIVND (reference sequence). Unmatched junction bases numbered 6, after V lost 5 bases and J lost 0 bases. The length of the CDR3 is 15 residues. The CDR3 bases are TGTGCCAGTAGTCCAGGGACAGGCCACTCCTACGAGCAGTACTTC. This translates into CASSPGTGHSYEQYF. The full variable domain, its missing parts supplied by reference TRBV19 and TRBJ2-7, is DGGITQSPKYLFRKEGQNVTLSCEQNLNHDAMYWYRQDPGQGLRLIYYSQIVNDFQKGDIAEGYSVSREKKESFPLTVTSAQKNPTAFYLCASSPGTGHSYEQYFGPGTRLTVT.

This chain joins TRBV4-1 and TRBJ2-7; D may be TRBD2 (6 bases). V shed 4 bases and J shed 7 bases, with 17 bases lying between them. CDR3 length: 14 residues. Germline CDR1 is MGHRA and CDR2 is YSYEKL. This chain's CDR3 is CASSRDSWAGEQYF. The CDR3 region has the DNA TGCGCCAGCAGCCGGGACTCCTGGGCGGGGGAGCAGTACTTC.

This clonotype was detected only a few times. This chain connects TRBV7-2 to TRBJ2-5; 8 bases agree with TRBD2. The junction had 4 bases not matched to a gene; V was cut back by 0 bases and J by 4 bases. The CDR3 sequence is 15 residues long. CDR1 SGHTA and CDR2 FQGNSA come from the germline V gene. The CDR3 nucleotides are TGTGCCAGCAGCTTAGCCGGGACTAGGTCAGAGACCCAGTACTTC. Protein: CASSLAGTRSETQYF. The whole variable domain, filled in from reference TRBV7-2 and TRBJ2-5, reads GAGVSQSPSNKVTEKGKDVELRCDPISGHTALYWYRQSLGQGLEFLIYFQGNSAPDKSGLPSDRFSAERTGGSVSTLTIQRTQQEDSAVYLCASSLAGTRSETQYFGPGTRLLVL.

V gene TRBV28 combines with J gene TRBJ1-6; weak D call: TRBD1 (6 bases). Germline values: CDR1 MDHEN, CDR2 SYDVKM. V lost 10 bases, J lost 8 bases, and 27 bases lay in between. This CDR3 is built from 17 residues. The CDR3 bases are TGTGCCACCGCTCTACGCCTTGGACAGTTTGGGGATTCACCCCTCCACTTT. Translated, it gives CATALRLGQFGDSPLHF.

The chain has TRBV7-9 and TRBJ2-7, with D tentatively TRBD2 (5 bases). The CDR3 spans 13 residues. V was cut by 5 bases and J by 3 bases, with 11 bases left in between. In germline, CDR1 is SEHNR, CDR2 FQNEAQ (reference sequence). In DNA, the CDR3 is TGTGCCAGCAGCCCGACCGGGGACTACGAGCAGTACTTC. Its protein is CASSPTGDYEQYF. The full variable domain, in which reference TRBV7-9 and TRBJ2-7 provide the parts outside the CDR3, is DTGVSQNPRHKITKRGQNVTFRCDPISEHNRLYWYRQTLGQGPEFLTYFQNEAQLEKSRLLSDRFSAERPKGSFSTLEIQRTEQGDSAMYLCASSPTGDYEQYFGPGTRLTVT.

This clonotype showed up just a few times. This rearrangement joins TRBV21-1 to TRBJ2-1; the table's D call TRBD2 went unverified against the DNA. TRBV21-1 is shown as a pseudogene. This CDR3 has 19 amino acids. The CDR3 region has the DNA TGTGCCAGCAGCGCCCCATGCCCGCAGCGGGAGGGTTTACACAATGAGCAGTTCTTC. This gives the protein CASSAPCPQREGLHNEQFF.

The chain links TRBV5-1 to TRBJ2-1; the match to TRBD2 covers 12 bases. V trimming: 8 bases; J trimming: 7 bases; junction bases outside the gene matches: 13. Per the germline V gene, CDR1 is SGHRS and CDR2 is YFSETQ. CDR3 size: 16 residues. The DNA of the CDR3 is TGCGCCAGATTCCCCGCCAGGCTAGCGGGAGGGAATGAGCAGTTCTTC. Protein: CARFPARLAGGNEQFF.

This clonotype was seen only a few times. The chain combines TRBV4-1 with TRBJ2-7, with D possibly TRBD1 on 5 matching bases. Trimming removed 0 bases from V and 7 bases from J, with 10 bases in between. This CDR3 region has 13 residues. Looked up from germline, CDR1 is MGHRA and CDR2 is YSYEKL. Written as DNA, the CDR3 is TGCGCCAGCAGCCAAGATGGGTGGACAGAGCAGTACTTC. Its translation is CASSQDGWTEQYF.

This clonotype turned up a few times. The chain recombines TRBV10-3 with TRBJ2-7; D is possibly TRBD1 or TRBD2 (6 bases each). Germline CDR1 is ENHRY and CDR2 is SYGVKD. CDR3 length: 13 residues. With 10 bases removed from V and 3 bases from J, the gap between germline ends came to 16 bases. CDR3: CATRAGGNYEQYF. The CDR3 DNA reads as TGTGCCACCCGGGCCGGGGGCAACTACGAGCAGTACTTC.

The chain has TRBV6-2 or TRBV6-3 and TRBJ2-7, with D perhaps matching TRBD2 (6 bases). V was clipped by 7 bases and J by 3 bases, with 13 bases between them. The CDR3 consists of 13 residues. Germline V lookup: CDR1 MNHEY, CDR2 SVGEGT. CDR3 sequence: CASTPGGSYEQYF. The CDR3 bases are TGTGCCAGCACCCCCGGGGGAAGCTACGAGCAGTACTTC.

The chain has TRBV5-1 and TRBJ1-5, with 8 nucleotides matching TRBD1. V lost 3 bases and J lost 3; bases outside the gene matches: 5. Germline assignment: CDR1 SGHRS and CDR2 YFSETQ. The CDR3 spans 15 residues. As DNA, the CDR3 is TGCGCCAGCAGCTCCGGACAGGGAAACAATCAGCCCCAGCATTTT. Its translation is CASSSGQGNNQPQHF.